Sequencing of this T cell receptor beta chain was carried out in a study of blood T cell repertoires in COVID-19. Across the whole study: Samples of COVID-19 (acute and convalescent) were obtained from the United States, Italy and Spain. PBMCs, B-cell-depleted T cells, or T cells provided the cDNA or gDNA that made up the material.

Some clones are missing from TCRdb's copy, which holds only in-frame ones; the method was immunoSEQ multiplex PCR. The repertoire consists of about 160,000 clones, with 80% occurring once and the leading ten covering 3% to 3.5%. The V end was cut by 8 bases, the J end by 5 bases, with 13 bases between. Germline CDR1 and CDR2: SGHRS and YFSETQ. CDR3 length: 12 residues. The genes are TRBV5-1 and TRBJ1-1; D possibly corresponds to TRBD1 (5 bases). The specimen sequenced was PBMCs or T cells enriched from blood (not recorded which). This receptor was taken from a woman aged 60-75 years who had recovered from COVID-19. The CDR3 DNA is TGCGCCAGTCGGCAGGGTGAGACTGAAGCTTTCTTT. This codes for CASRQGETEAFF.